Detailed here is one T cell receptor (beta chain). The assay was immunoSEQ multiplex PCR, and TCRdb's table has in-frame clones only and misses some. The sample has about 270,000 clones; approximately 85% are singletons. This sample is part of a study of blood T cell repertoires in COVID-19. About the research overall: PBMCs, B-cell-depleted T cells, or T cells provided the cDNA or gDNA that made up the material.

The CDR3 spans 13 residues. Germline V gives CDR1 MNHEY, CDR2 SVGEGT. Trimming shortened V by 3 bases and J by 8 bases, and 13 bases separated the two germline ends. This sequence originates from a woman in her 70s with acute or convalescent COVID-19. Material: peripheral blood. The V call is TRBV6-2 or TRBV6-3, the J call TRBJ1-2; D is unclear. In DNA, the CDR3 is TGTGCCAGCAGTTATCGGATGCGGAACGGCTACACCTTC. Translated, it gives CASSYRMRNGYTF.